This record concerns one T cell receptor (beta chain) sequence. Assay used: immunoSEQ multiplex PCR; TCRdb lists only in-frame clones, some missing. Of over 9,000 clones in the sample, about 66% were seen once. These data belong to a study of OX40 agonist ivuxolimab in advanced cancers. Trimming took 8 bases from V and 2 from J, leaving 21 bases between them. The CDR3 consists of 16 residues. Germline V gene lookup returns CDR1 MNHEY and CDR2 SMNVEV (reference sequence). The material was CD4+ or CD8+ T cells sorted from blood, obtained in a trial of the OX40 agonist ivuxolimab. This sequence originates from an adult with an advanced solid tumor such as melanoma, head and neck, liver or kidney cancer. The chain couples TRBV27 to TRBJ1-2; no firm D call. The CDR3 is CASGPPGGDPNYGYTF. In DNA, the CDR3 is TGTGCCAGCGGACCCCCGGGCGGGGATCCAAACTATGGCTACACCTTC.